These 11 T cell receptor beta chains were all obtained from the same sample, sequenced in a study of T cell repertoires in cytomegalovirus infection. TCRdb analysed the reads with MiXCR anew, one entry per CDR3 protein. Of approximately 170,000 distinct CDR3 sequences detected, roughly 15% appear once; the ten largest clones hold 18%. What was sequenced was CD8+ T cells from PBMCs. All receptors come from a human donor in good health (CMV status not recorded). Some clones in this sample may be carry-over from other donors' samples.

This clonotype turned up a few times. CDR3 DNA: TGTGCCAGCAGTGAACAGGGCGACTCCTACGAGCAGTACTTC. Encoded protein: CASSEQGDSYEQYF. This chain uses TRBV6-1 with TRBJ2-7, with D possibly matching TRBD1 (5 bases). Germline V gene lookup returns CDR1 MNHNS and CDR2 SASEGT. The length of the CDR3 is 14 residues. V lost 2 bases to trimming and J lost 0 bases, with 8 bases between them.

This clonotype was observed a few times. The chain is built from TRBV6-1 and TRBJ2-7; tentative D call: TRBD2 (6 bases). Germline CDR1 is MNHNS and CDR2 is SASEGT. The CDR3 has 13 amino acids. The V and J ends lost 1 base and 7 bases respectively, with 11 bases between them. The CDR3 sequence: CASSEVREREQYF. Here the CDR3 DNA reads TGTGCCAGCAGTGAAGTGCGGGAAAGGGAGCAGTACTTC.

In this sample, this clonotype turned up a few times. The CDR3 region is CASSLYPKTGGAPNEQFF. Here the CDR3 DNA reads TGTGCCAGCAGCTTATACCCCAAGACAGGGGGCGCCCCCAATGAGCAGTTCTTC. The rearrangement joins TRBV7-3 to TRBJ2-1; 10 bases line up with TRBD1. V dropped 2 bases and J dropped 6; count of bases not matched to a gene: 13. Germline loops: CDR1 SGHTA, CDR2 FQGTGA. This CDR3 region has 18 residues.

The genes are TRBV6-1 and TRBJ2-7; D might be TRBD2 (5 bases). This CDR3 is 13 amino acids long. The V gene lost 3 bases and the J gene lost 0 bases, with 6 bases spanning the gap. Germline CDR1 is MNHNS and CDR2 is SASEGT. CDR3 in amino acids: CASSEGASYEQYF. DNA for the CDR3: TGTGCCAGCAGTGAGGGAGCCTCCTACGAGCAGTACTTC.

The CDR3 DNA reads TGCAGTGCGACAGGGGGGTACTCCTATAATTCACCCCTCCACTTT. Translating it yields CSATGGYSYNSPLHF. The V call is TRBV20-1, the J call TRBJ1-6, with 9 bases lining up with TRBD1. V shed 6 bases, J shed 0 bases, and the junction held 3 bases outside the gene matches. Looked up from germline, CDR1 is DFQATT and CDR2 is SNEGSKA (reference sequence). The CDR3 is made up of 15 amino acids.

A few counts support this clonotype. The V call is TRBV12-3 or TRBV12-4, the J call TRBJ2-7; D assignment may be TRBD1 or TRBD2 (6 bases each). The CDR3 is 14 residues long. The V gene lost 4 bases and the J gene lost 6 bases, with 16 bases spanning the gap. In DNA, the CDR3 is TGTGCCAGCAGTTGGGCAGGGGAGGCTCGCGAGCAGTACTTC. It yields the protein CASSWAGEAREQYF.

The V and J genes are TRBV12-3 or TRBV12-4 and TRBJ1-2, with D perhaps matching TRBD1 (5 bases). The CDR3 contains 12 residues. The ends were cut back, 7 bases at V and 5 bases at J, with 11 bases in the middle. CDR3 protein: CASTRGIYGYTF. In DNA form, the CDR3 reads TGTGCCAGCACCCGGGGCATTTATGGCTACACCTTC.

In this sample, this clonotype turned up a few times. The V call is TRBV25-1, the J call TRBJ2-7; possible D gene TRBD1, 5 bases. There are 13 residues in the CDR3. With 4 bases removed from V and 0 bases from J, the gap between germline ends came to 7 bases. Germline loops: CDR1 MGHDK, CDR2 SYGVNS. The chain's CDR3 is CASSGQNSYEQYF. DNA of the CDR3: TGTGCCAGCAGTGGACAGAACTCCTACGAGCAGTACTTC.

This clonotype was counted between two and nine times. The CDR3: CASSPAGRNYGYTF. In DNA form, the CDR3 reads TGCGCCAGCAGCCCGGCAGGTCGGAACTATGGCTACACCTTC. The gene calls are TRBV4-1 and TRBJ1-2; no clear D. This CDR3 region has 14 residues. The V gene lost 4 bases and the J gene lost 2 bases, with 11 bases spanning the gap. Germline V gene sequence: CDR1 MGHRA, CDR2 YSYEKL.

Comment on this clonotype: The germline gene is not matched at one end of the junction; a read error may be the cause. The chain joins TRBV7-9 to TRBJ2-7; D is perhaps TRBD1 (5 bases). Germline-derived CDR1 and CDR2 are SEHNR and FQNEAQ (reference sequence). The CDR3 runs 13 residues. The CDR3 reads CASTNQGLKGLDF. The CDR3 DNA reads TGTGCCAGCACCAACCAAGGGCTCAAGGGGTTGGACTTC.

V is TRBV7-9 and J is TRBJ1-5; D is ambiguous. This CDR3 has 14 residues. Germline CDR1 and CDR2: SEHNR and FQNEAQ (reference sequence). V was trimmed by 1 base and J by 7 bases, leaving 11 bases between them. The CDR3 nucleotides read TGTGCCAGCAGCTTAGGGGATAGGCGGCAGCCCCAGCATTTT. It translates to CASSLGDRRQPQHF.